This T cell receptor (beta chain) was observed in a study of control samples from healthy donors and cancer patients. Assay used: immunoSEQ multiplex PCR; TCRdb lists only in-frame clones, some missing. The sample lists about 140,000 clones, 80% to 95% seen once, with over 9% in the top ten. V shed 2 bases and J shed 0 bases, with 11 bases lying between them. The CDR3 loop spans 16 amino acids. Germline values: CDR1 SGHNT, CDR2 YYREEE (reference sequence). This clonotype was obtained from a man aged 25 to 45 in good health. This chain connects TRBV5-4 to TRBJ2-2; D possibly corresponds to TRBD1 (6 bases). The sample was blood. The CDR3, as DNA: TGTGCCAGCAGCTTACAGGGCCTAACGAACACCGGGGAGCTGTTTTTT. It codes for CASSLQGLTNTGELFF.